The 21 T cell receptor beta chains presented below share a single source sample, sequenced in a study of regulatory T cells in long-lasting Graves disease. Arm-PCR of CDR3 regions and iRepertoire HTBI primers were used to build TCR beta libraries. TCRdb redid the calling of the multiplex PCR reads with MiXCR, one entry per CDR3 protein. The sample shows some 450,000 distinct CDR3 sequences, 23% of them seen only once. The time point denotes: persistent/refractory GD, antithyroid drugs over 5 years with positive TRAb. Researchers made the TCR library from RNA that was extracted from PBMCs. This specimen was peripheral blood mononuclear cells (PBMCs), taken when the disease was refractory, from a patient treated with antithyroid drugs. The receptors shown here come from a female donor with Graves disease.

This clonotype has a handful of counts. V gene TRBV6-1 combines with J gene TRBJ1-1, with 9 bases aligning to TRBD1. The trim removed 5 bases at V and 4 bases at J, leaving 14 bases unmatched. The V gene's germline CDR1 is MNHNS and CDR2 SASEGT. The CDR3 totals 17 residues. Here the CDR3 reads CASSTSTLGTGSTEAFF. The CDR3 region has the DNA TGTGCCAGCAGTACATCGACCCTTGGGACAGGGAGCACTGAAGCTTTCTTT.

V usage is TRBV6-1 and J usage is TRBJ2-7; 13 bases fit TRBD2. The germline CDR1 and CDR2 sequences are MNHNS and SASEGT. The V gene end was trimmed by 6 bases and the J gene end by 2 bases; junction bases not matched to a gene: 7. The CDR3 is made up of 16 amino acids. The CDR3 DNA follows: TGTGCCAGCAGACTCGGACTAGCGGGAGCGGCCTACGAGCAGTACTTC. It codes for CASRLGLAGAAYEQYF.

This clonotype has only a few counts. As DNA, the CDR3 is TGCGCCAGCAGTTTGTTGGCGGGAGTCATTACCGGGGAGCTGTTTTTT. It translates to CASSLLAGVITGELFF. The chain links TRBV5-1 to TRBJ2-2, with 7 bases lining up with TRBD2. The CDR3 is 16 residues long. The V gene's germline CDR1 is SGHRS and CDR2 YFSETQ. The ends lost 5 bases at V and 5 bases at J; junction bases unmatched: 12.

This clonotype was seen more than once but under ten times. V gene TRBV10-3 combines with J gene TRBJ2-7, with 8 positions matching TRBD1. The CDR3 extends over 13 amino acids. Per germline, CDR1 ENHRY and CDR2 SYGVKD. The V and J ends lost 10 bases and 0 bases, in that order; junction bases with no gene match: 5. CDR3 bases: TGTGCCACAGGACAGGGAATCTCCTACGAGCAGTACTTC. Protein product: CATGQGISYEQYF.

Remarks on this clonotype: One end of the junction does not line up with germline, which may come from a read error. The gene calls are TRBV19 and TRBJ1-2; the D gene is possibly TRBD1 (5 bases). CDR1 is LNHDA and CDR2 is SQIVND in the germline V gene (reference sequence). The CDR3 sequence is 14 residues long. CDR3 bases: TGTGCCAGTCGAATTGGGACGACCTCCTATGGCCACACCTTC. Amino acid sequence: CASRIGTTSYGHTF.

The V gene is TRBV20-1, the J gene TRBJ2-7; 9 bases agree with TRBD2. The J segment lost 5 bases and the V segment lost 0 bases, leaving 5 bases of the junction unmatched. The CDR3 extends over 14 amino acids. Germline V gene lookup returns CDR1 DFQATT and CDR2 SNEGSKA (reference sequence). The CDR3 nucleotides are TGCAGTGCTAGAGATCCCGGGACTAGCAACGAGCAGTACTTC. This codes for CSARDPGTSNEQYF.

The chain joins TRBV29-1 to TRBJ2-1; TRBD2 aligns across 9 bases. J was trimmed by 10 bases and V by 6 bases; bases with no gene match: 10. This CDR3 has 13 amino acids. CDR1 SQVTM and CDR2 ANQGSEA come from the germline V gene. The CDR3: CSVKGLASVEQFF. CDR3 bases: TGCAGCGTAAAGGGACTAGCTAGTGTAGAGCAGTTCTTC.

With regard to this clonotype: Since a far larger clone is one base different, this is likely a read error. The V call is TRBV28, the J call TRBJ1-4; D call uncertain. This CDR3 has 13 residues. Germline-derived CDR1 and CDR2 are MDHEN and SYDVKM. CDR3 nucleotides: TGTGCCAGCAGCTTAGGAGCGGGAAGAAAACCGTTTTTT. As protein: CASSLGAGRKPFF.

This clonotype was counted between two and nine times. The CDR3 region has the DNA TGTGCCAGCAGCCCCGGGACAGGGTATCAGCCCCAGCATTTT. Its protein product is CASSPGTGYQPQHF. The V gene is TRBV6-1, the J gene TRBJ1-5, with TRBD1 matching 9 bases. Germline V gene data show CDR1 as MNHNS and CDR2 as SASEGT. CDR3 length: 14 residues. The trim removed 6 bases at V and 5 bases at J, leaving 5 bases unmatched.

Comments on this clonotype: A much larger clone sits a single nucleotide away, making a read error possible. The J gene is TRBJ1-1, the V gene TRBV29-1, with D tentatively TRBD1 (6 bases). The germline V gene encodes CDR1 SQVTM and CDR2 ANQGSEA. The CDR3 length is 15 residues. Trimming took off 6 bases at V and 2 bases at J, with 19 bases between the two ends. The CDR3: CSVKTGTPVNTEAFF. In DNA, the CDR3 is TGCAGCGTCAAGACCGGGACACCGGTTAACACTGAAGCTTTCTTT.

Remarks on this clonotype: A much larger clone lies a single base off, so this may be a read error. The chain joins TRBV28 to TRBJ1-4; D gene unclear. The CDR3 loop spans 13 amino acids. Germline values: CDR1 MDHEN, CDR2 SYDVKM. The CDR3 reads CASSLGLNEKLSF. CDR3 DNA sequence: TGTGCCAGCAGTTTAGGTCTAAATGAAAAACTGTCTTTT.

This clonotype has only a few counts. CDR3 residues: CAWSASDPGELFF. The CDR3 DNA is TGTGCCTGGAGTGCTAGCGACCCCGGGGAGCTGTTTTTT. The chain has TRBV30 and TRBJ2-2, with D tentatively TRBD2 (6 bases). V lost 1 base and J 6 bases, leaving 9 bases between the germline ends. Germline CDR1 and CDR2: GTSNPN and SVGIG (reference sequence). The CDR3 is 13 residues long.

J is TRBJ2-7 and V is TRBV3-1; 9 bases align to TRBD2. This CDR3 is built from 15 residues. The germline CDR1 and CDR2 sequences are LGHDT and YNNKEL (reference sequence). The junction had 3 bases not matched to a gene; V was cut back by 1 base and J by 2 bases. The DNA for the CDR3 is TGTGCCAGCAGCCAAGGACTAGCGGAAACCTACGAGCAGTACTTC. This gives the protein CASSQGLAETYEQYF.

This clonotype was seen a handful of times. A clone one base away is much larger, so this may be a read error. The chain recombines TRBV12-3 or TRBV12-4 with TRBJ1-5, with D possibly matching TRBD1 (6 bases). V lost 5 bases and J 3 bases, leaving 8 bases between the germline ends. CDR3 size: 13 residues. CDR3 in amino acids: CASSAGANQPQHF. The CDR3, as DNA: TGTGCCAGCAGTGCAGGGGCCAATCAGCCCCAGCATTTT.

This clonotype showed up just a few times. This sequence joins TRBV28 and TRBJ1-5; no definite D call. The germline V gene encodes CDR1 MDHEN and CDR2 SYDVKM. The CDR3 extends over 14 amino acids. V lost 6 bases, J lost 3 bases, and 12 bases lay in between. The DNA for the CDR3 is TGTGCCAGCAGCCACGGACGGCTCAATCAGCCCCAGCATTTT. Translated, it gives CASSHGRLNQPQHF.

The rearrangement joins TRBV19 to TRBJ1-2; a possible D gene is TRBD1 (5 bases). This CDR3 region has 17 residues. Germline CDR1 reads LNHDA; CDR2 reads SQIVND (reference sequence). V dropped 5 bases and J dropped 5 bases, with 24 bases sitting between them. CDR3 in amino acids: CASSAYRAEPGAYGYTF. CDR3 DNA: TGTGCCAGTAGTGCCTATCGCGCGGAACCCGGGGCGTATGGCTACACCTTC.

V and J are TRBV6-2 or TRBV6-3 and TRBJ2-7; no clear D. In germline, CDR1 is MNHEY, CDR2 SVGEGT. This CDR3 is 11 amino acids long. V was cut by 2 bases and J by 7 bases, with 6 bases left in between. The DNA of the CDR3 is TGTGCCAGCAGTTACGAGAGGGAGCAGTACTTC. Translated, it gives CASSYEREQYF.

The CDR3 nucleotides read TGCGCCAGCAGCCCCTCCTGGGCGACCCCTGAAGCTTTCTTT. Translated: CASSPSWATPEAFF. The chain recombines TRBV5-1 with TRBJ1-1; D is undetermined. Germline CDR1 and CDR2: SGHRS and YFSETQ. Deletions cut 4 bases from V and 6 bases from J, with 16 bases between. The CDR3 is made up of 14 amino acids.

This clonotype was picked up many times. This sequence joins TRBV28 and TRBJ2-2; unclear D gene. V was cut by 8 bases and J by 3 bases, with 7 bases left in between. Germline V gene lookup returns CDR1 MDHEN and CDR2 SYDVKM. There are 12 residues in the CDR3. CDR3 bases: TGTGCCAGCTCCCAGGACACCGGGGAGCTGTTTTTT. This codes for CASSQDTGELFF. The variable domain in full, completed from reference TRBV28 and TRBJ2-2, reads DVKVTQSSRYLVKRTGEKVFLECVQDMDHENMFWYRQDPGLGLRLIYFSYDVKMKEKGDIPEGYSVSREKKERFSLILESASTNQTSMYLCASSQDTGELFFGEGSRLTVL.

This clonotype was counted between two and nine times. This sequence joins TRBV7-3 and TRBJ2-5; the D gene is possibly TRBD2 (6 bases). This CDR3 is built from 14 residues. V lost 11 bases to trimming and J lost 1 base, with 17 bases between them. CDR1 is SGHTA, CDR2 FQGTGA, per germline. The CDR3 DNA reads TGTGCCCGACTAGGGGCTAACTCCCAAGAGACCCAGTACTTC. Translated: CARLGANSQETQYF. Based on the CDR3 plus reference TRBV7-3 and TRBJ2-5, the full variable domain is GAGVSQTPSNKVTEKGKYVELRCDPISGHTALYWYRQSLGQGPEFLIYFQGTGAADDSGLPNDRFFAVRPEGSVSTLKIQRTERGDSAVYLCARLGANSQETQYFGPGTRLLVL.

This clonotype was picked up a small number of times. The rearrangement joins TRBV9 to TRBJ2-5; D is unresolved. This CDR3 has 15 residues. Trimming removed 3 bases from V and 1 base from J, with 13 bases in between. In germline, CDR1 is SGDLS, CDR2 YYNGEE. This CDR3 is CASSGLGRPQETQYF. CDR3 in DNA: TGTGCCAGCAGCGGGCTTGGGCGGCCCCAAGAGACCCAGTACTTC.